This TCR beta chain comes out of a study of cytomegalovirus exposure and HLA in healthy donors. Some clones are missing from TCRdb's copy, which holds only in-frame ones; the method was immunoSEQ multiplex PCR. The profile covers tens of thousands of clones, with about 96% appearing a single time and roughly 1.5% taken by the ten largest. Germline V gene sequence: CDR1 SGHDT, CDR2 YYEEEE. Trimming at V came to 3 bases and at J to 5 bases, leaving 16 bases not matched to a gene. The CDR3 runs 17 residues. The clonotype was recovered from a man aged 18-30 years in good health and CMV-seropositive. Input material: PBMCs. The chain couples TRBV5-6 to TRBJ2-5, with TRBD1 identical over 7 bases. In DNA, the CDR3 is TGTGCCAGCAGCTGGCGCCTCACTGGACAGGTCTTTGAGACCCAGTACTTC. Translated, it gives CASSWRLTGQVFETQYF.